These 3 T cell receptor beta chains share one sample of origin, sequenced in a study of beta chain features in type 1 diabetes. What was sequenced were expressed TCRB transcripts, since all of the isolated RNA had been reverse transcribed. TCRdb's copy holds only in-frame clones and misses some; the assay was immunoSEQ multiplex PCR. In the table there are around 190,000 clones, roughly an eighth of which are singletons. Sequenced sample: central memory CD4+ T cells from blood. The receptors derive from a woman aged 18 to 35 in good health.

This chain connects TRBV28 to TRBJ2-7, with D perhaps matching TRBD1 (8 bases). V dropped 9 bases and J dropped 2 bases, with 26 bases sitting between them. CDR3 size: 17 residues. Germline V gene data show CDR1 as MDHEN and CDR2 as SYDVKM. In DNA form, the CDR3 reads TGTGCCAGTTCGCGGGGGTCAGGGGGCTTACTCACCTACGAGCAGTACTTC. It specifies CASSRGSGGLLTYEQYF.

In this sample, this clone turned up many times. The chain recombines TRBV5-1 with TRBJ2-5; a weak D match, TRBD2 (5 bases). This CDR3 is built from 14 residues. V gave up 0 bases and J gave up 3 bases, with 9 bases separating them. Germline-derived CDR1 and CDR2 are SGHRS and YFSETQ. DNA for the CDR3: TGCGCCAGCAGCTTGGGCGGACTGGAAGAGACCCAGTACTTC. This codes for CASSLGGLEETQYF.

The gene calls are TRBV6-1 and TRBJ2-1; D is possibly TRBD1 (5 bases). V lost 6 bases, J lost 8 bases, and 20 bases lay in between. Germline-derived CDR1 and CDR2 are MNHNS and SASEGT. The CDR3 is made up of 15 amino acids. In DNA, the CDR3 is TGTGCCAGCAGGTGGCTACGGGTCTTAGGGGATGAGCAGTTCTTC. Translated, it gives CASRWLRVLGDEQFF.